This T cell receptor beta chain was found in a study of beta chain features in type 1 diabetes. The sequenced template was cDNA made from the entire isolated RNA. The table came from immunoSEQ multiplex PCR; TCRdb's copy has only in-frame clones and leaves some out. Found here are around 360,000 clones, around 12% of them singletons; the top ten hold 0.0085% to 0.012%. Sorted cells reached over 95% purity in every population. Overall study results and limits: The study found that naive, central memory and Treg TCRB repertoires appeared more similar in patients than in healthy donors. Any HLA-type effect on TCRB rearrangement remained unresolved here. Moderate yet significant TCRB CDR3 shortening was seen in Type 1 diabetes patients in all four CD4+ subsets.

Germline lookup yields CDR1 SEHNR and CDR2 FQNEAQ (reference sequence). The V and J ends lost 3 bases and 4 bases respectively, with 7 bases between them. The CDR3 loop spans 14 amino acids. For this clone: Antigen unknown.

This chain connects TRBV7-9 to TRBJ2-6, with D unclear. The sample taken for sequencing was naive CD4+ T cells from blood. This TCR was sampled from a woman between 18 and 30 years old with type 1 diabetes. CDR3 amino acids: CASSLSRGANVLTF. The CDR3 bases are TGTGCCAGCAGCTTGTCGAGGGGGGCCAACGTCCTGACTTTC.